A selection of T cell receptor beta chains follows, all from one sample in a study of T-cell reconstitution after alpha-beta-depleted transplantation in children. TCRdb ran MiXCR on the PCR reads and lists one entry per CDR3 protein. The profile covers about 460,000 distinct CDR3 sequences, with 9.5% to 12% appearing a single time and approximately 14% taken by the ten largest. Sequencing used PBMCs, mostly from graft donor cells, obtained 180 days after TCRalphabeta/CD19-depleted stem cell transplant. The receptor set was obtained from a female patient aged 2-9 years who had a stem cell transplant for aplastic anemia, so the T cells may come from the graft donor. The CDR3 runs from the conserved cysteine through the conserved F or W. The D gene is left open where the match is weak. Clone size is given for some rows only: seen once, a few or many times, or a class if the clone is expanded.

size: few
V: TRBV6-5
J: TRBJ2-5
D: TRBD2
DNA: TGTGCCAGCAGTTACGTAGCGGGAGGGCCTCAAGAGACCCAGTACTTC
CDR3: CASSYVAGGPQETQYF

size: -
V: TRBV20-1
J: TRBJ1-1
D: -
DNA: TGCAGTGCTACTAGCGGGGCCTGGTTGGAAGCTTTCTTT
CDR3: CSATSGAWLEAFF

size: many
V: TRBV4-3
J: TRBJ1-1
D: -
DNA: TGCGCCAGCAGCCTTCAAAGGAACACTGAAGCTTTCTTT
CDR3: CASSLQRNTEAFF

size: many
V: TRBV7-9
J: TRBJ2-4
D: TRBD2
DNA: TGTGCCAGCAGCTTAGGTGCGGGAGCAGCCAAAAACATTCAGTACTTC
CDR3: CASSLGAGAAKNIQYF

size: few
V: TRBV5-1
J: TRBJ1-1
D: -
DNA: TGCGCCAGCAGCTTGATCCAGGGGAACACTGAAGCTTTCTTT
CDR3: CASSLIQGNTEAFF

size: -
V: TRBV7-2
J: TRBJ1-5
D: TRBD1
DNA: TGTGCCAGCAGCTGGAGCGGGACAGGTACCTATCAGCCCCAGCATTTT
CDR3: CASSWSGTGTYQPQHF

size: many
V: TRBV4-1
J: TRBJ2-5
D: -
DNA: TGTGCCAGCAGCCAAGAGGGATTGGAGACCCAGTACTTC
CDR3: CASSQEGLETQYF

size: -
V: TRBV19
J: TRBJ2-5
D: TRBD1
DNA: TGTGCCAGTAGTAAATGGACAGGGGAAGAGACCCAGTACTTC
CDR3: CASSKWTGEETQYF

size: many
V: TRBV29-1
J: TRBJ2-1
D: TRBD2
DNA: TGCAGCGACTCTAGCGGACGCTCCTACAATGAGCAGTTCTTC
CDR3: CSDSSGRSYNEQFF

size: -
V: TRBV18
J: TRBJ2-5
D: TRBD2
DNA: TGTGCCAGCTCACACGGACTAGACGGAGAGACCCAGTACTTC
CDR3: CASSHGLDGETQYF

size: -
V: TRBV12-3/TRBV12-4
J: TRBJ2-4
D: -
DNA: TGTGCCAGCAGTGTCAGGGAGAACATTCAGTACTTC
CDR3: CASSVRENIQYF

size: many
V: TRBV28
J: TRBJ2-3
D: TRBD2
DNA: TGTGCCAGCATCCCCCCGCGGGGGGGTTTAACAGATACGCAGTATTTT
CDR3: CASIPPRGGLTDTQYF

size: -
V: TRBV27
J: TRBJ2-1
D: -
DNA: TGTGCCAGCAGGACAGCTATGGAGCAGTTCTTC
CDR3: CASRTAMEQFF

size: -
V: TRBV28
J: TRBJ1-5
D: -
DNA: TGTGCCAGCACCCCTAGCAGAGGGTGGGGCAATCAGCCCCAGCATTTT
CDR3: CASTPSRGWGNQPQHF

size: few
V: TRBV5-5
J: TRBJ1-1
D: -
DNA: TGTGCCAGCAGTGCCAACATCTACACTGAAGCTTTCTTT
CDR3: CASSANIYTEAFF

size: -
V: TRBV28
J: TRBJ2-1
D: TRBD2
DNA: TGTGCCAGCAGGGATAGCGGGAGGGATGAGCAGTTCTTC
CDR3: CASRDSGRDEQFF

size: many
V: TRBV5-1
J: TRBJ1-5
D: -
DNA: TGCGCCAGCAGCTTGGACACGCCAGGAGGGCCCCAGCATTTT
CDR3: CASSLDTPGGPQHF

size: many
V: TRBV21-1
J: TRBJ1-1
D: -
DNA: TGTGCCAGCAGCAAAGCTGGCAGGAACACTGAAGCTTTCTTT
CDR3: CASSKAGRNTEAFF

size: many
V: TRBV20-1
J: TRBJ2-3
D: TRBD2
DNA: TGCAGTGCTAGAGATACTAGCGGGAGCGGATACACAGATACGCAGTATTTT
CDR3: CSARDTSGSGYTDTQYF

size: many
V: TRBV5-1
J: TRBJ2-3
D: -
DNA: TGCGCCAGCAGCTTGGAGGGAGACACAGATACGCAGTATTTT
CDR3: CASSLEGDTDTQYF

size: few
V: TRBV4-3
J: TRBJ2-7
D: -
DNA: TGCGCCAGCAGCCAAGAAGGGCCAGGGTCCTACGAGCAGTACTTC
CDR3: CASSQEGPGSYEQYF

size: once
V: TRBV7-9
J: TRBJ1-2
D: -
DNA: TGTGCCAGCACCAAGGGGTCTCCCTTTTATGGCTACACCTTC
CDR3: CASTKGSPFYGYTF

size: -
V: TRBV23-1
J: TRBJ2-5
D: TRBD2
DNA: TGCGCCAGCAGTCAATCTCAGCCCGGGACTAGTCATCCGGAGACCCAGTACTTC
CDR3: CASSQSQPGTSHPETQYF

size: few
V: TRBV2
J: TRBJ2-7
D: TRBD2
DNA: TGTGCCAGCTCGAGGGGACCGGGACTAAATCCCTACGAGCAGTACTTC
CDR3: CASSRGPGLNPYEQYF

size: -
V: TRBV20-1
J: TRBJ2-7
D: -
DNA: TGCAGTGCTACCCCGGACAGCTACGAGCAGTACTTC
CDR3: CSATPDSYEQYF

size: -
V: TRBV7-3
J: TRBJ1-2
D: TRBD1
DNA: TGTGCCAGCAGCTTTGGGACAGGGAGGATCTATGGCTACACCTTC
CDR3: CASSFGTGRIYGYTF

size: few
V: TRBV28
J: TRBJ1-2
D: -
DNA: TGTGCCAGCATGCCAGGGTACTACTATGGCTACACCTTC
CDR3: CASMPGYYYGYTF

size: -
V: TRBV20-1
J: TRBJ2-1
D: TRBD1
DNA: TGCAGTCAGCTCGGGACAGGGGTGTACAATGAGCAGTTCTTC
CDR3: CSQLGTGVYNEQFF

size: few
V: TRBV3-1
J: TRBJ2-2
D: TRBD1
DNA: TGTGCCAGCAGCCATAGCGGCAGGGGGCCCACCGGGGAGCTGTTTTTT
CDR3: CASSHSGRGPTGELFF

size: few
V: TRBV24-1
J: TRBJ2-5
D: -
DNA: TGTGCCACCAGTAGGGAGACCAGCGGTTTGGGTGAGACCCAGTACTTC
CDR3: CATSRETSGLGETQYF

size: -
V: TRBV7-2
J: TRBJ2-5
D: -
DNA: TGTGCCAGCAGTCAGGGGATGGTGCTATCAGAGACCCAGTACTTC
CDR3: CASSQGMVLSETQYF

size: -
V: TRBV11-2
J: TRBJ2-5
D: -
DNA: TGTGCCAGCAGCTTAGTAACTTTGCCCAGGGTATCGGGTGAGACCCAGTACTTC
CDR3: CASSLVTLPRVSGETQYF

size: -
V: TRBV5-1
J: TRBJ2-2
D: TRBD2
DNA: TGCGCCAGCAGCTCCCTAGGCGGGAGAAACACCGGGGAGCTGTTTTTT
CDR3: CASSSLGGRNTGELFF

size: few
V: TRBV7-9
J: TRBJ2-2
D: -
DNA: TGTGCCCTTGGGGAGCTGTTTTTT
CDR3: CALGELFF

size: few
V: TRBV7-2
J: TRBJ2-1
D: -
DNA: TGTGCCAGCAGCTTAGTGGGTCCGCCGTTCTTC
CDR3: CASSLVGPPFF

size: many
V: TRBV6-5
J: TRBJ1-3
D: TRBD1
DNA: TGTGCCAGCAGTTACAGGGGGCTAAGCGGCGACACCATATATTTT
CDR3: CASSYRGLSGDTIYF

size: few
V: TRBV29-1
J: TRBJ1-3
D: -
DNA: TGCAGCGTTGAAGGGGGCCACTCTGGAAACACCATATATTTT
CDR3: CSVEGGHSGNTIYF

size: few
V: TRBV6-2/TRBV6-3
J: TRBJ2-2
D: -
DNA: TGTGCCAGCAGTTACGCGTCCCTAGCGAGAGGGGAGCTGTTTTTT
CDR3: CASSYASLARGELFF

size: many
V: TRBV24-1
J: TRBJ2-1
D: -
DNA: TGTGCCACCAGTGATTCCCCGGGAACCTACAATGAGCAGTTCTTC
CDR3: CATSDSPGTYNEQFF

size: many
V: TRBV10-3
J: TRBJ2-7
D: -
DNA: TGTGCCATCAGGGGGGGCAGGGGAAGCTCCTACGAGCAGTACTTC
CDR3: CAIRGGRGSSYEQYF

size: -
V: TRBV12-3/TRBV12-4
J: TRBJ2-3
D: TRBD2
DNA: TGTGCCAGCAAACTAGCGGGGACAGATACGCAGTATTTT
CDR3: CASKLAGTDTQYF

size: few
V: TRBV24-1
J: TRBJ2-3
D: -
DNA: TGTGCCACCAGTGATCGCCGAACCCCGGGGACGCAGTATTTT
CDR3: CATSDRRTPGTQYF

size: -
V: TRBV4-3
J: TRBJ2-3
D: TRBD2
DNA: TGCGCCAGCAGCCCGGGGCCGCGGACTAGCGGCACAGATACGCAGTATTTT
CDR3: CASSPGPRTSGTDTQYF

size: few
V: TRBV7-9
J: TRBJ2-1
D: -
DNA: TGTGCCAGCAGCTTAGGGCCGGTGCACTACAATGAGCAGTTCTTC
CDR3: CASSLGPVHYNEQFF

size: -
V: TRBV19
J: TRBJ1-4
D: -
DNA: TGTGCCAGCCGCACCCTGGGCCGGGTGGCTAATGAAAAACTGTTTTTT
CDR3: CASRTLGRVANEKLFF

size: few
V: TRBV10-1
J: TRBJ2-5
D: TRBD2
DNA: TGCGCCAGCAGCCCCGGGACTAGCGGGACCACCCCCCAGTACTTC
CDR3: CASSPGTSGTTPQYF

size: -
V: TRBV12-3/TRBV12-4
J: TRBJ1-1
D: TRBD1
DNA: TGTGCCAGCAGACCACGAACAGGGGGCAACACTGAAGCTTTCTTT
CDR3: CASRPRTGGNTEAFF

size: few
V: TRBV19
J: TRBJ1-1
D: TRBD1
DNA: TGTGCCAGTAGTTTTATCCGACAGGGGAACACTGAAGCTTTCTTT
CDR3: CASSFIRQGNTEAFF

size: -
V: TRBV30
J: TRBJ2-4
D: -
DNA: TGTGCCTTCAGCTGGGGACTCGGGAACATTCAGTACTTC
CDR3: CAFSWGLGNIQYF

size: -
V: TRBV11-2
J: TRBJ2-1
D: -
DNA: TGTGCCAGCAGCTCCGCATTTTCCTTGGGGCCGGGAAGGAATGAGCAGTTCTTC
CDR3: CASSSAFSLGPGRNEQFF

size: few
V: TRBV7-8
J: TRBJ1-1
D: TRBD1
DNA: TGTGCCAGCAGCACTCGTGGACAGGGTAACACTGAAGCTTTCTTT
CDR3: CASSTRGQGNTEAFF

size: -
V: TRBV28
J: TRBJ2-5
D: TRBD2
DNA: TGTGCCAGCAGTTTTCCCAAACTAGCGGGGCAAGAGACCCAGTACTTC
CDR3: CASSFPKLAGQETQYF

size: once
V: TRBV29-1
J: TRBJ2-3
D: TRBD2
DNA: TGCAGCGCCGGTCGACTAGCGGGCGACACAGATACGCAGTATTTT
CDR3: CSAGRLAGDTDTQYF

size: -
V: TRBV3-1
J: TRBJ2-5
D: -
DNA: TGTGCCAGCAGCCAAGAATCGAGCTTCAGGACAAGCCCGACCCAGTACTTC
CDR3: CASSQESSFRTSPTQYF

size: few
V: TRBV6-5
J: TRBJ2-7
D: -
DNA: TGTGCCAGCACCGGCAGTCACTTCTACGAGCAGTACTTC
CDR3: CASTGSHFYEQYF

size: many
V: TRBV5-6
J: TRBJ2-1
D: TRBD2
DNA: TGTGCCAGCAGCTCAACTAGCGGGAGAAAGATTGAGCAGTTCTTC
CDR3: CASSSTSGRKIEQFF

size: -
V: TRBV7-2
J: TRBJ2-7
D: -
DNA: TGTGCCAGCAGCTTAATCAGGCGGGATGGCTCCTACGAGCAGTACTTC
CDR3: CASSLIRRDGSYEQYF

size: -
V: TRBV28
J: TRBJ2-1
D: TRBD2
DNA: TGTGCCAGCGGGCTAGCGGGAGGTTCTGAGCAGTTCTTC
CDR3: CASGLAGGSEQFF

size: -
V: TRBV6-2/TRBV6-3
J: TRBJ2-1
D: -
DNA: TGTGCCAGCATCCCGGACCGGGATGTGGAAATGGGGCAGTTCTTC
CDR3: CASIPDRDVEMGQFF

size: -
V: TRBV27
J: TRBJ1-5
D: -
DNA: TGTGCCAGCAGTTTATTGGGTCCGACAAATCAGCCCCAGCATTTT
CDR3: CASSLLGPTNQPQHF